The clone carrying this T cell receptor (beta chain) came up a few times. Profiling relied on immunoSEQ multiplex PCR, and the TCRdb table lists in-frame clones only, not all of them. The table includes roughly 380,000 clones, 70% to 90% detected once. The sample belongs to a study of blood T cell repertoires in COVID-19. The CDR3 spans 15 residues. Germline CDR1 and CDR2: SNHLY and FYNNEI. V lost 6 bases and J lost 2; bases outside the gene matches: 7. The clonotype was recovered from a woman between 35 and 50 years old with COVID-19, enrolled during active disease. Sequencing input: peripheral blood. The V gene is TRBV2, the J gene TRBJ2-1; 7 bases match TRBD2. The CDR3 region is CASSVSGATYNEQFF. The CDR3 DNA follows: TGTGCCAGCAGCGTCAGCGGGGCCACCTACAATGAGCAGTTCTTC.